Below are 21 T cell receptor beta chains sequenced from a single sample in a study of blood T cell repertoires in COVID-19. The table came from immunoSEQ multiplex PCR; TCRdb's copy has only in-frame clones and leaves some out. The sample gives approximately 260,000 clones, about 89% of which show up once; roughly 2.3% is in the top ten. The material sequenced was peripheral blood. Source of these receptors: a man between 45 and 60 years old with acute or convalescent COVID-19.

The chain has TRBV9 and TRBJ1-2; a possible D gene is TRBD1 (6 bases). This CDR3 is built from 12 residues. The germline V gene encodes CDR1 SGDLS and CDR2 YYNGEE. Trimming shortened V by 4 bases and J by 6 bases, and 10 bases separated the two germline ends. This chain's CDR3 is CASSRDTHGYTF. In DNA form, the CDR3 reads TGTGCCAGCAGCCGGGACACACATGGCTACACCTTC.

V usage is TRBV4-1 and J usage is TRBJ2-1, with 10 bases lining up with TRBD2. The V and J ends lost 0 bases and 8 bases, in that order; junction bases with no gene match: 7. The CDR3 totals 16 residues. The germline gives CDR1 MGHRA, CDR2 YSYEKL. The CDR3 protein is CASSQDRTSGWDEQFF. The CDR3 DNA reads TGCGCCAGCAGCCAAGATAGGACTAGCGGTTGGGATGAGCAGTTCTTC.

The chain is built from TRBV7-2 and TRBJ1-6; the match to TRBD1 covers 12 bases. CDR1 is SGHTA, CDR2 FQGNSA, per germline. The CDR3 sequence is 15 residues long. With 5 bases clipped from V and 10 bases from J, the junction kept 6 bases outside the gene matches. The CDR3 reads CASSQGQGAYSPLHF. In DNA form, the CDR3 reads TGTGCCAGCAGCCAGGGACAGGGGGCTTACTCACCCCTCCACTTT.

The chain combines TRBV5-1 with TRBJ2-3, with 7 bases aligning to TRBD1. The CDR3 loop spans 16 amino acids. The ends lost 4 bases at V and 1 base at J; junction bases unmatched: 9. CDR1 is SGHRS, CDR2 YFSETQ, per germline. The CDR3, as DNA: TGCGCCAGCAGCCCTTCTGGGCAGGGGGGCACAGATACGCAGTATTTT. The encoded protein is CASSPSGQGGTDTQYF.

The chain uses TRBV2 and TRBJ1-1; 9 positions agree with TRBD1. The ends lost 6 bases at V and 7 bases at J; junction bases unmatched: 12. Germline CDR1 SNHLY, CDR2 FYNNEI. The CDR3 sequence is 15 residues long. This CDR3 reads CASRSDRGPTGEAFF. The CDR3 DNA follows: TGTGCCAGCAGATCGGACAGGGGTCCTACAGGTGAAGCTTTCTTT.

This clone was counted a single time. The V gene is TRBV15, the J gene TRBJ1-1; a possible D gene is TRBD1 (5 bases). With 1 base removed from V and 1 base from J, the gap between germline ends came to 7 bases. Germline loops: CDR1 LNHNV, CDR2 YYDKDF (reference sequence). The CDR3 loop spans 14 amino acids. In DNA form, the CDR3 reads TGTGCCACCAGCAGAGGCGGGGGGAACACTGAAGCTTTCTTT. This encodes CATSRGGGNTEAFF.

This clone was found once. The chain is built from TRBV11-2 and TRBJ1-1, with D uncertain. The germline V gene has CDR1 SGHAT and CDR2 FQNNGV. The CDR3 loop spans 14 amino acids. V dropped 7 bases and J dropped 0 bases, with 12 bases sitting between them. CDR3: CASNTGRVNTEAFF. CDR3 DNA: TGTGCCAGCAACACGGGAAGGGTGAACACTGAAGCTTTCTTT. The full variable domain, its missing parts supplied by reference TRBV11-2 and TRBJ1-1, is EAGVAQSPRYKIIEKRQSVAFWCNPISGHATLYWYQQILGQGPKLLIQFQNNGVVDDSQLPKDRFSAERLKGVDSTLKIQPAKLEDSAVYLCASNTGRVNTEAFFGQGTRLTVV.

The chain has TRBV18 and TRBJ1-4; D remains unclear. Between the trimmed V and J ends, which lost 1 base and 8 bases, there was a span of 8 bases. Germline CDR1 and CDR2: KGHSH and LQKENI. This CDR3 region has 13 residues. CDR3 sequence reads: CASSPLTYEKLFF. The CDR3 bases are TGTGCCAGCTCACCACTGACATACGAAAAACTGTTTTTT.

CDR3 sequence (DNA): TGTGCCAGCAGCTACCCCCGGACAGGGGAGTATGGCTACACCTTC. Translation: CASSYPRTGEYGYTF. This chain uses TRBV11-3 with TRBJ1-2; 9 positions match TRBD1. The length of the CDR3 is 15 residues. Germline CDR1 is SGHNT and CDR2 is YENEEA. Trimming took 4 bases from V and 5 from J; bases not matched to a gene: 8.

With regard to this clone: One end of the junction fails to match germline, which may point to a read error. The chain combines TRBV7-7 with TRBJ2-6, with 8 bases that match TRBD1. This CDR3 comprises 18 residues. CDR1 SSHAT and CDR2 FNYEAQ come from the germline V gene (reference sequence). This CDR3 reads CASSYSTGAGSGANVLTF. The CDR3 coding sequence is TGTGCTAGCAGCTATTCGACAGGGGCAGGCTCTGGGGCCAACGTCCTGACTTTC.

V usage is TRBV2 and J usage is TRBJ1-4; weak D call: TRBD1 (5 bases). V was pared by 6 bases and J by 3 bases, with 8 bases between. The germline gives CDR1 SNHLY, CDR2 FYNNEI. The CDR3 covers 13 residues. The CDR3 reads CASRWGANEKLFF. The CDR3 bases are TGTGCCAGCAGGTGGGGGGCTAATGAAAAACTGTTTTTT.

The chain uses TRBV19 and TRBJ1-6; D might be TRBD1 (5 bases). Between the trimmed V and J ends, which lost 7 bases and 7 bases, there was a span of 14 bases. The CDR3 sequence is 14 residues long. Germline V lookup: CDR1 LNHDA, CDR2 SQIVND (reference sequence). Written as DNA, the CDR3 is TGTGCCAGTATGCTGGCGGGACCCAATTCACCCCTCCACTTT. Amino acids: CASMLAGPNSPLHF.

V and J are TRBV12-3 or TRBV12-4 and TRBJ2-3, with D tentatively TRBD2 (5 bases). V lost 3 bases and J 3 bases, leaving 7 bases between the germline ends. This CDR3 has 13 amino acids. The CDR3 loop reads CASSFEGTDTQYF. The CDR3 DNA reads TGTGCCAGCAGTTTCGAGGGAACAGATACGCAGTATTTT.

This chain joins TRBV7-3 and TRBJ2-2, with 12 bases fitting TRBD2. Germline values: CDR1 SGHTA, CDR2 FQGTGA. The CDR3 contains 16 residues. V gave up 4 bases and J gave up 2 bases; unmatched junction bases: 2. The chain's CDR3 is CASSWTSGANTGELFF. DNA of the CDR3: TGTGCCAGCAGCTGGACTAGCGGGGCAAACACCGGGGAGCTGTTTTTT.

V is TRBV7-9 and J is TRBJ1-1; TRBD1 agrees at 8 bases. The CDR3 runs to 16 residues. Unmatched junction bases numbered 9, after V lost 5 bases and J lost 1 base. Germline assignment: CDR1 SEHNR and CDR2 FQNEAQ (reference sequence). The CDR3 DNA reads TGTGCCAGCAGCCCTAAGGACAGGGCTGGGAACACTGAAGCTTTCTTT. It codes for CASSPKDRAGNTEAFF.

A single count supports this clone. In DNA form, the CDR3 reads TGTGCCAGCAGCCAAGTAGGGGGAGATAATAATGAAAAACTGTTTTTT. It translates to CASSQVGGDNNEKLFF. The genes are TRBV4-2 and TRBJ1-4, with a weak D call TRBD1 (6 bases). Germline-derived CDR1 and CDR2 are LGHNA and YNFKEQ. The V end was cut by 1 base, the J end by 4 bases, with 13 bases between. This CDR3 has 16 amino acids.

This clone turned up a few times. The chain is built from TRBV5-1 and TRBJ1-4, with a tentative D call TRBD1 (5 bases). Trimming took off 3 bases at V and 0 bases at J, with 12 bases between the two ends. Germline CDR1 SGHRS, CDR2 YFSETQ. This CDR3 comprises 16 residues. The CDR3 loop reads CASSWTTGSTNEKLFF. For the CDR3, the DNA is TGCGCCAGCAGCTGGACAACCGGTTCAACTAATGAAAAACTGTTTTTT. Drawing the rest from reference TRBV5-1 and TRBJ1-4, the complete variable domain is KAGVTQTPRYLIKTRGQQVTLSCSPISGHRSVSWYQQTPGQGLQFLFEYFSETQRNKGNFPGRFSGRQFSNSRSEMNVSTLELGDSALYLCASSWTTGSTNEKLFFGSGTQLSVL.

V usage is TRBV18 and J usage is TRBJ1-2; 11 bases fit TRBD1. The CDR3 sequence is 16 residues long. Trimming cost V 4 bases and J 2 bases; bases outside gene matches: 6. Germline-derived CDR1 and CDR2 are KGHSH and LQKENI. In nucleotides, the CDR3 is TGTGCCAGCTCACTCGGGACAGGGGGGAGAAACTATGGCTACACCTTC. Its protein is CASSLGTGGRNYGYTF.

This chain uses TRBV2 with TRBJ2-5; no definite D call. The CDR3 is made up of 12 amino acids. Trimming shortened V by 7 bases and J by 5 bases, and 11 bases separated the two germline ends. Looked up from germline, CDR1 is SNHLY and CDR2 is FYNNEI. The CDR3 sequence: CASISTGETQYF. CDR3 sequence (DNA): TGTGCCAGCATAAGCACCGGGGAGACCCAGTACTTC. Looking up the rest from reference TRBV2 and TRBJ2-5 gives the full variable domain: EPEVTQTPSHQVTQMGQEVILRCVPISNHLYFYWYRQILGQKVEFLVSFYNNEISEKSEIFDDQFSVERPDGSNFTLKIRSTKLEDSAMYFCASISTGETQYFGPGTRLLVL.

This sequence joins TRBV2 and TRBJ1-5; no definite D call. CDR3 size: 16 residues. The germline gives CDR1 SNHLY, CDR2 FYNNEI. V lost 5 bases and J 6 bases, leaving 20 bases between the germline ends. This chain's CDR3 is CASSPGVSGGSQPQHF. The CDR3 DNA reads TGTGCCAGCAGTCCCGGGGTTTCGGGAGGCAGTCAGCCCCAGCATTTT.

This sequence joins TRBV6-5 and TRBJ2-7, with 7 nucleotides matching TRBD2. This CDR3 comprises 14 residues. V shed 10 bases and J 0 bases; nucleotides not matched to a gene: 9. Germline V gene data show CDR1 as MNHEY and CDR2 as SVGAGI. The CDR3 protein is CATSRAGDSYEQYF. CDR3 in DNA: TGTGCCACCTCCCGCGCGGGGGACTCCTACGAGCAGTACTTC.